One and the same sample provided the 5 T cell receptor beta chains below, sequenced in a study of CD8+ T cells in alopecia areata. Extraction and reverse transcription of RNA yielded cDNA as the sequencing template. Data came from immunoSEQ multiplex PCR; TCRdb stores just in-frame clones and leaves some out. Observed in the sample are approximately 110,000 clones, none of them singletons. The sample taken for sequencing was lesional skin. The receptors shown here come from a C3H/HeJ mouse with alopecia areata. Mouse strain MHC haplotype: H2-k.

In regard to this clone: The genes are named according to mouse. Read data end 4 residues before the CDR3 end; the end is taken from the germline J gene. The chain recombines TRBV19 with TRBJ2-3; 7 nucleotides line up with TRBD2. V lost 3 bases to trimming and J lost 0 bases; unmatched junction nucleotides: 7. The CDR3 extends over 16 amino acids. Looked up from germline, CDR1 is FNHDT and CDR2 is SITEND (reference sequence). The CDR3 DNA, read in part, is TGTGCCAGCAGTACTCTTGGGGGGACTAGTGCAGAA. It translates to CASSTLGGTSAE. Given in full, the CDR3 is CASSTLGGTSAETLYF.

In this sample, this clone turned up a few times. Genes here carry mouse names. Incomplete CDR3 DNA: TGTGCTAGCAGTAGAGATCTAACTGGGGGTCATGCT. Translating it yields CASSRDLTGGHA. The entire CDR3 is CASSRDLTGGHAEQFF. The V call is TRBV17, the J call TRBJ2-1; 8 bases line up with TRBD2. The read terminates 4 residues before the CDR3 end, so the remaining end is supplied by the germline J gene. CDR1 is MNHDT, CDR2 YYDKIL, per germline. This CDR3 region has 16 residues. Trimming cost V 0 bases and J 5 bases; bases outside gene matches: 6.

This clone was observed a few times. Any gene name here is a mouse gene name. Coverage ceases 4 residues before the CDR3 finishes, and the germline J gene fills in the end. The chain joins TRBV16 to TRBJ2-5; TRBD2 matches 10 bases. CDR3 size: 15 residues. Trimming at V came to 5 bases and at J to 2 bases, leaving 4 bases not matched to a gene. Germline CDR1 and CDR2: SGHSA and FRNQAP. The DNA read from the CDR3 is TGTGCAAGCAGCATTGACTGGGGGGCCCAAGAC. Residues: CASSIDWGAQD. The entire CDR3 sequence reads CASSIDWGAQDTQYF.

Of note for this clone: The germline and genes are mouse ones. The part of the CDR3 DNA that was read is TGTGCCAGCAAGACAGACCAAGAC. The encoded protein is CASKTDQD. The CDR3 as a whole reads CASKTDQDTQYF. The gene calls are TRBV13-3 and TRBJ2-5; D is perhaps TRBD1 (5 bases). The observed sequence ends 4 residues before the CDR3 terminus, with the missing tail filled in from the germline J gene. The CDR3 length is 12 residues. In germline, CDR1 is NNHDY, CDR2 SYVADS. V was pared by 6 bases and J by 1 base, with 6 bases between.

With respect to this clone: Gene names and germline refer to mouse. The read falls 4 residues short of the CDR3 end, and the missing part is taken from the germline J gene. The V gene is TRBV19, the J gene TRBJ1-1, with 11 bases aligning to TRBD1. V dropped 4 bases and J dropped 4; count of bases not matched to a gene: 6. There are 15 residues in the CDR3. Looked up from germline, CDR1 is FNHDT and CDR2 is SITEND (reference sequence). The CDR3 loop reads CASSPGTGGGTEVFF. The covered CDR3 bases are TGTGCCAGCAGTCCCGGGACAGGGGGAGGCACA.